This TCR beta chain comes out of a study of OX40 agonist ivuxolimab in advanced cancers. Study-wide results and limits: The study found among the lowest clonal expansion in partial responders at 0.1-3.0 mg/kg.

In regard to this clone: The target antigen is unknown.

Germline loops: CDR1 SGHAT, CDR2 FQDESV (reference sequence). V lost 4 bases, J lost 1 base, and 13 bases lay in between. The CDR3 loop spans 15 amino acids. Here immunoSEQ multiplex PCR was the method, and the copy in TCRdb shows in-frame clones only, minus some. This table holds tens of thousands of clones, approximately 86% found once. The TCR sequence derives from an adult with an advanced solid tumor such as melanoma, head and neck, liver or kidney cancer. The J gene is TRBJ1-1, the V gene TRBV11-1; the D gene is possibly TRBD1 (6 bases). The sequencing used CD4+ or CD8+ T cells sorted from blood, collected in a trial of the OX40 agonist ivuxolimab. The CDR3 is CASSSGGRGNTEAFF. As DNA, the CDR3 is TGTGCCAGCAGCTCGGGAGGCAGGGGGAACACTGAAGCTTTCTTT.